The rows below give T cell receptor beta chains drawn from one sample of a study of T cell changes during pregnancy in multiple sclerosis. Generated by immunoSEQ multiplex PCR, the TCRdb table keeps only in-frame clones and is missing some. This table holds tens of thousands of clones, approximately 95% found once. Sequencing used CD8+ T cells from peripheral blood mononuclear cells, obtained in the second trimester of pregnancy. The receptors originated from a female donor with multiple sclerosis, enrolled in a pregnancy study. CDR3s include the opening cysteine and the closing phenylalanine or tryptophan. Each record gives: D gene, J gene, clone size, V gene, CDR3 protein, CDR3 DNA. The D gene is left open where the match is weak. Clone sizes are given selectively: once, few, many, or a class where the clone is expanded.

-	TRBJ1-2	-	TRBV14	CASSPPGGVYGYTF	TGTGCCAGCAGTCCCCCCGGGGGGGTCTATGGCTACACCTTC
TRBD1	TRBJ1-1	-	TRBV25-1	CASSGGLRDRLNTEAFF	TGTGCCAGCAGTGGAGGACTCCGGGACAGGTTGAACACTGAAGCTTTCTTT
-	TRBJ2-1	once	TRBV6-5	CASSPVGGPYNEQFF	TGTGCCAGCAGTCCCGTCGGGGGACCCTACAATGAGCAGTTCTTC
TRBD1	TRBJ1-1	-	TRBV5-1	CASSLVGTGNTEAFF	TGCGCCAGCAGCTTGGTGGGGACAGGGAACACTGAAGCTTTCTTT
-	TRBJ2-7	-	TRBV5-6	CASSSQGLEQYF	TGTGCCAGCAGCTCCCAGGGCCTCGAGCAGTACTTC
TRBD2	TRBJ2-5	-	TRBV5-3	CARTSWVAGVSETQYF	TGTGCCAGAACCTCTTGGGTAGCGGGAGTGTCAGAGACCCAGTACTTC
TRBD1	TRBJ2-1	-	TRBV7-6	CASSSRTGGPYNEQFF	TGTGCCAGCAGCTCCCGGACAGGGGGTCCCTACAATGAGCAGTTCTTC
TRBD1	TRBJ1-5	-	TRBV7-6	CASSSGTAYSNQPQHF	TGTGCCAGCAGCTCCGGGACAGCTTATAGCAATCAGCCCCAGCATTTT
-	TRBJ1-2	-	TRBV7-9	CASRHNYGYTF	TGTGCCAGCAGACACAACTATGGCTACACCTTC
TRBD2	TRBJ2-5	-	TRBV10-2	CASSAGRGGLQLTQYF	TGCGCCAGCAGTGCAGGGCGCGGGGGTCTTCAATTGACCCAGTACTTC
TRBD1	TRBJ2-1	once	TRBV27	CASGQGAMNEQFF	TGTGCCAGCGGACAGGGTGCGATGAATGAGCAGTTCTTC
-	TRBJ2-7	-	TRBV21-1	CASSTGTSGRAPPTYEQYF	TGTGCCAGCAGCACCGGGACTAGCGGGAGGGCCCCGCCAACCTACGAGCAGTACTTC
TRBD2	TRBJ2-5	-	TRBV13	CASSQSPSGDKVETQYF	TGTGCCAGCAGCCAGAGCCCTAGCGGAGATAAGGTAGAGACCCAGTACTTC
TRBD1	TRBJ2-7	-	TRBV5-1	CASSSGQGDYEQYF	TGCGCCAGCAGCTCCGGACAGGGGGACTACGAGCAGTACTTC
TRBD1	TRBJ1-6	-	TRBV4-1	CASSQGQGGSPLHF	TGCGCCAGCAGCCAGGGACAGGGGGGATCACCCCTCCACTTT
-	TRBJ2-2	-	TRBV27	CASSFSVNTGELFF	TGTGCCAGCAGTTTCTCGGTCAACACCGGGGAGCTGTTTTTT
-	TRBJ2-7	-	TRBV19	CASSSLHEQYF	TGTGCCAGTAGCAGTCTCCACGAGCAGTACTTC
TRBD1	TRBJ1-5	-	TRBV6-1	CASSAQGAMDQPQHF	TGTGCCAGCAGTGCACAGGGGGCGATGGATCAGCCCCAGCATTTT
-	TRBJ2-3	-	TRBV6-5	CASSELDTQYF	TGTGCCAGCAGTGAACTGGATACGCAGTATTTT
TRBD2	TRBJ2-5	-	TRBV27	CASSLTSGTQETQYF	TGTGCCAGCAGTTTGACCAGCGGGACTCAAGAGACCCAGTACTTC
TRBD2	TRBJ2-1	-	TRBV29-1	CSAGTSGRHHEQFF	TGCAGCGCCGGGACTAGCGGGAGGCACCATGAGCAGTTCTTC
-	TRBJ2-7	-	TRBV27	CASSYPGRKAEQYF	TGTGCCAGCAGTTACCCCGGTCGGAAAGCGGAGCAGTACTTC
-	TRBJ2-3	once	TRBV7-3	CASSLFPLAHSTDTQYF	TGTGCCAGCAGCTTATTTCCCCTAGCGCATAGCACAGATACGCAGTATTTT
TRBD1	TRBJ1-2	-	TRBV9	CASSVGITGGDGYTF	TGTGCCAGCAGCGTAGGTATAACAGGGGGCGATGGCTACACCTTC
-	TRBJ1-1	-	TRBV4-1	CASSQEPGSSLEAFF	TGCGCCAGCAGCCAAGAACCGGGGTCGAGTCTCGAAGCTTTCTTT
-	TRBJ2-1	-	TRBV4-1	CASSQDLSGNEQFF	TGCGCCAGCAGCCAAGATCTTAGCGGCAATGAGCAGTTCTTC
TRBD1	TRBJ1-5	-	TRBV4-2	CASSPGQGNNQPQHF	TGTGCCAGCAGCCCCGGACAGGGTAACAATCAGCCCCAGCATTTT
TRBD2	TRBJ2-7	-	TRBV7-9	CASSSPVAGDPDYEQYF	TGTGCCAGCAGCTCCCCAGTGGCGGGAGACCCTGACTACGAGCAGTACTTC
TRBD2	TRBJ2-2	-	TRBV7-8	CASSFGPASGTNTGELFF	TGTGCCAGCAGCTTTGGTCCGGCTAGCGGGACGAACACCGGGGAGCTGTTTTTT
-	TRBJ2-7	-	TRBV19	CASSPASNYEQYF	TGTGCCAGTAGCCCCGCTAGCAACTACGAGCAGTACTTC
-	TRBJ1-2	-	TRBV2	CASISGNYGYTF	TGTGCCAGCATTAGCGGTAACTATGGCTACACCTTC
-	TRBJ1-2	-	TRBV27	CASSSQGRDGYTF	TGTGCCAGCAGTTCCCAAGGGAGAGATGGCTACACCTTC
-	TRBJ2-6	-	TRBV27	CASTLNWGGRHTGANVLTF	TGTGCCAGCACCCTTAATTGGGGGGGGCGGCATACGGGGGCCAACGTCCTGACTTTC
TRBD2	TRBJ2-5	-	TRBV19	CASTPGLAAQETQYF	TGTGCCAGTACCCCGGGACTAGCGGCCCAAGAGACCCAGTACTTC
-	TRBJ2-1	-	TRBV19	CASRTGGVDEQFF	TGTGCCAGTAGAACAGGGGGGGTCGATGAGCAGTTCTTC
-	TRBJ1-4	-	TRBV19	CASSIYGHHNEKLFF	TGTGCCAGTAGTATATATGGACACCATAATGAAAAACTGTTTTTT
TRBD2	TRBJ2-3	-	TRBV6-4	CASSDAPGGHDTQYF	TGTGCCAGCAGTGATGCGCCGGGAGGGCACGATACGCAGTATTTT
TRBD2	TRBJ2-1	-	TRBV13	CASRYSAGGNSYNEQFF	TGTGCCAGCAGATATAGCGCGGGAGGAAATTCCTACAATGAGCAGTTCTTC
-	TRBJ2-3	-	TRBV9	CASSVAKRTDTQYF	TGTGCCAGCAGCGTAGCGAAGCGCACAGATACGCAGTATTTT
TRBD1	TRBJ1-1	-	TRBV30	CAWSGQGSPEAFF	TGTGCCTGGAGCGGACAGGGTTCTCCTGAAGCTTTCTTT